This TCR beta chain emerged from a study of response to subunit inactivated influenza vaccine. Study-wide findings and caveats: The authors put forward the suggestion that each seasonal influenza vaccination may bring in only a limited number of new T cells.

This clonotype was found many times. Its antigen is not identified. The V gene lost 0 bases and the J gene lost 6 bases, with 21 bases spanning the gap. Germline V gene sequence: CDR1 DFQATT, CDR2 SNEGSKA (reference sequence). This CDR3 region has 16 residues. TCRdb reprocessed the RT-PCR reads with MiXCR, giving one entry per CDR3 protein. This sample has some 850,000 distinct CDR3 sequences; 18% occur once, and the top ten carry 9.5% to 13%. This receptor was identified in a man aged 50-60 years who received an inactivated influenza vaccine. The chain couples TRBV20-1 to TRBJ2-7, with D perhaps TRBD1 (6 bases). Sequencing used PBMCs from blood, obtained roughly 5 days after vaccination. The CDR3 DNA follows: TGCAGTGCTAGAGATCAATATACAGGGTTTTCGTCCGAGCAGTACTTC. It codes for CSARDQYTGFSSEQYF.